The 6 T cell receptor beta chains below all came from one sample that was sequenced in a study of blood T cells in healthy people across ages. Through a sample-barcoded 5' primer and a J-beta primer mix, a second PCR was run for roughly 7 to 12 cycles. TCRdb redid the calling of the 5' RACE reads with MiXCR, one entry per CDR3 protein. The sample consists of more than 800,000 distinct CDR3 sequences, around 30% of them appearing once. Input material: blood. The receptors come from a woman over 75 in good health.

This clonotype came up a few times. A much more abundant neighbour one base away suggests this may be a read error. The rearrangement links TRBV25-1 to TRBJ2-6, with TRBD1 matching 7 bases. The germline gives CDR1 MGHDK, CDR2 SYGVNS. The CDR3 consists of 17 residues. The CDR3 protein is CASRGDSKSSGADVLTF. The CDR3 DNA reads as TGTGCCAGCAGAGGGGACAGCAAGAGCTCTGGGGCCGACGTCCTGACTTTC.

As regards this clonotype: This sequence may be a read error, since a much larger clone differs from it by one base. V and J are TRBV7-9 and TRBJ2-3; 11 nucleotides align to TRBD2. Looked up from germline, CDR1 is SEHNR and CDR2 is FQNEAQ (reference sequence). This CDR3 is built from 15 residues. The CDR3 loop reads CASRRLAGIRNTLYF. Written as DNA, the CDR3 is TGTGCCAGCAGAAGACTAGCGGGGATAAGGAATACGCTGTATTTT.

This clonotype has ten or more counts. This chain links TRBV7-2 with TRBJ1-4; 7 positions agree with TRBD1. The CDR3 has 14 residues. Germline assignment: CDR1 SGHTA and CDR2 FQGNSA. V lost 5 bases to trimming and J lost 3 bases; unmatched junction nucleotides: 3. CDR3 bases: TGTGCCAGCAGCCTACAGGGGTCTAATGAAAAACTGTTTTTT. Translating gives CASSLQGSNEKLFF.

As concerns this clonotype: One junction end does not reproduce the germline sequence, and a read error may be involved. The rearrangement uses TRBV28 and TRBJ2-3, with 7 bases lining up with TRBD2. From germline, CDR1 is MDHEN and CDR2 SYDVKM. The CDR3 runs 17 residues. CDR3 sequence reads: CAGSLEEAGVLSDTQYF. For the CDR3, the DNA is TGTGCCGGCAGTTTAGAAGAGGCGGGAGTCTTGTCAGATACGCAGTATTTT. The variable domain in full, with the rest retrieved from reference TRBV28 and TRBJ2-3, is DVKVTQSSRYLVKRTGEKVFLECVQDMDHENMFWYRQDPGLGLRLIYFSYDVKMKEKGDIPEGYSVSREKKERFSLILESASTNQTSMYLCAGSLEEAGVLSDTQYFGPGTRLTVL.

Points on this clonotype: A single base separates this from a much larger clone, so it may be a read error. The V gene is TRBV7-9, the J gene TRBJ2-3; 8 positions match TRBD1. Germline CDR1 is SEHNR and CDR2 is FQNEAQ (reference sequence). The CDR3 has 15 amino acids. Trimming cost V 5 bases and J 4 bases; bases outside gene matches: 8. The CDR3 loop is CASSHGQGSADTQYF. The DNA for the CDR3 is TGTGCCAGCAGCCATGGACAGGGTAGCGCAGATACGCAGTATTTT.

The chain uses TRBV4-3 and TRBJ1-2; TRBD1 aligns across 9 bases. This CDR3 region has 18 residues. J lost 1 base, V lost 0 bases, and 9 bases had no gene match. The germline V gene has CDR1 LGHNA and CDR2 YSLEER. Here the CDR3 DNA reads TGCGCCAGCAGCCAAGATAGGACAGGGGCCCGATATAACTATGGCTACACCTTC. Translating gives CASSQDRTGARYNYGYTF.